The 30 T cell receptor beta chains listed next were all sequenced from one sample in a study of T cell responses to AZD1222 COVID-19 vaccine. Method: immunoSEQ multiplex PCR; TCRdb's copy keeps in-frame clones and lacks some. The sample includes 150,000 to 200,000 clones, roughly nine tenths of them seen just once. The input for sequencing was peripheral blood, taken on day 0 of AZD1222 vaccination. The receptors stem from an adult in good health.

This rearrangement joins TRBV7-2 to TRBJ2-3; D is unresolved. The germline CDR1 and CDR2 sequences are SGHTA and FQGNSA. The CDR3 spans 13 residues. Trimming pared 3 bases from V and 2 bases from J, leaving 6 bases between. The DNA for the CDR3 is TGTGCCAGCAGCTTTCAGATCACAGATACGCAGTATTTT. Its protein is CASSFQITDTQYF.

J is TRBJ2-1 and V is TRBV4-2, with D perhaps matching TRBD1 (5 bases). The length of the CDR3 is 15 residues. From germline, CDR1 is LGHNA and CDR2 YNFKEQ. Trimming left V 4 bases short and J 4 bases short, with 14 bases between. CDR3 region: CASSPDDTGYNEQFF. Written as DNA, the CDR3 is TGTGCCAGCAGCCCTGACGATACAGGTTACAATGAGCAGTTCTTC.

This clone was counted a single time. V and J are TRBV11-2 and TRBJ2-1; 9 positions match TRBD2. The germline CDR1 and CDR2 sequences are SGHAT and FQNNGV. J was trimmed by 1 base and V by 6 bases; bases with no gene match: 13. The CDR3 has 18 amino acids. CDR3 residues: CASRGLAGDVRSYNEQFF. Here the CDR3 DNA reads TGTGCCAGCAGGGGGTTAGCGGGAGATGTTAGGTCCTACAATGAGCAGTTCTTC.

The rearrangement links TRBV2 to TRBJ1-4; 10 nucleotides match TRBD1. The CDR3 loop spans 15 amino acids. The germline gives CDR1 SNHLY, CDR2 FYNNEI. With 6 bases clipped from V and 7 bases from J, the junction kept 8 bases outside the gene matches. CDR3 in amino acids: CASRADRGLGEKLFF. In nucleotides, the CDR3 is TGTGCCAGCAGAGCGGACAGGGGGTTAGGTGAAAAACTGTTTTTT.

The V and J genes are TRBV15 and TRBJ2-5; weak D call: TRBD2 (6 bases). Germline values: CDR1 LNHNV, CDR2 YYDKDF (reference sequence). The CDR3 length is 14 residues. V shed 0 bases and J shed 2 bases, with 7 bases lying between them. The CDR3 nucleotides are TGTGCCACCAGCAGAGAGGGGGGACAAGAGACCCAGTACTTC. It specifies CATSREGGQETQYF. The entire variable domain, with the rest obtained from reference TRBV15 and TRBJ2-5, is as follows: DAMVIQNPRYQVTQFGKPVTLSCSQTLNHNVMYWYQQKSSQAPKLLFHYYDKDFNNEADTPDNFQSRRPNTSFCFLDIRSPGLGDTAMYLCATSREGGQETQYFGPGTRLLVL.

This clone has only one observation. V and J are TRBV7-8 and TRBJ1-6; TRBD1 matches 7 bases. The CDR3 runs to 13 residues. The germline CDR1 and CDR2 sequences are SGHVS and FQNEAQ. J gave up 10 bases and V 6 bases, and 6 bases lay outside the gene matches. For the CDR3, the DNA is TGTGCCAGCAGTTGGGACAGTAAATCACCCCTCCACTTT. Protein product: CASSWDSKSPLHF.

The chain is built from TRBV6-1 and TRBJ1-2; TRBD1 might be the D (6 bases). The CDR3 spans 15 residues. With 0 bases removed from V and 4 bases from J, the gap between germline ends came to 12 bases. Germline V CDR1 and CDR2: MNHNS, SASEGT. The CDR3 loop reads CASSEAGRGSYGYTF. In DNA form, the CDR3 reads TGTGCCAGCAGTGAAGCAGGCAGGGGAAGCTATGGCTACACCTTC.

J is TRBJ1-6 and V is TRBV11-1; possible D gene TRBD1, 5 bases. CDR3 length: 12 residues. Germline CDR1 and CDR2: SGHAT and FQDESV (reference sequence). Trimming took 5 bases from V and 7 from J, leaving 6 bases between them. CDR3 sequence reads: CASSPGNSPLHF. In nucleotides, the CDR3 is TGTGCCAGCAGCCCAGGGAATTCACCCCTCCACTTT.

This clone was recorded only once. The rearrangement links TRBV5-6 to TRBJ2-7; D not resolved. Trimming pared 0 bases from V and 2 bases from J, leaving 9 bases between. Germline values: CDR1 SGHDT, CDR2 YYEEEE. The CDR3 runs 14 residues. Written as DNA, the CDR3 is TGTGCCAGCAGCTTGGGGTGGGCACCCTACGAGCAGTACTTC. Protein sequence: CASSLGWAPYEQYF.

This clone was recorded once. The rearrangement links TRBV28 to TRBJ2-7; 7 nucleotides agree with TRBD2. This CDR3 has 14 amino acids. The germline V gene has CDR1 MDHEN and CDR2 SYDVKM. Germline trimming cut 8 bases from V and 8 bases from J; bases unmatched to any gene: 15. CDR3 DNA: TGTGCCAGCGGAGGAGCGGGACCGGCGGGTAAGCAGTACTTC. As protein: CASGGAGPAGKQYF.

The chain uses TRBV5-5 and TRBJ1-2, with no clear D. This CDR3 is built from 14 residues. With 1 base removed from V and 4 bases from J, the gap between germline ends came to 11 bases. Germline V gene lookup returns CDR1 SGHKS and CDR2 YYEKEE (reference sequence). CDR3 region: CASSLYQDAYGYTF. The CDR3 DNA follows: TGTGCCAGCAGCTTGTATCAGGATGCCTATGGCTACACCTTC.

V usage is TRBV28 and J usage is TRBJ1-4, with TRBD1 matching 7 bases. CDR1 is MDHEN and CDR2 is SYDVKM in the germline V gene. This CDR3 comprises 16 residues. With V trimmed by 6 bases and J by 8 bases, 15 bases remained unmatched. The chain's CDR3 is CASREGATVPGEKLFF. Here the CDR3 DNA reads TGTGCCAGCAGAGAGGGGGCGACGGTTCCGGGAGAAAAACTGTTTTTT.

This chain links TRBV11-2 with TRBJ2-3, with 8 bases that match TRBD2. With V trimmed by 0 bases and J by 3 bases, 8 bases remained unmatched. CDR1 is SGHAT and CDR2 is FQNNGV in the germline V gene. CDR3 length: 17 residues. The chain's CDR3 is CASSLELSGVGTDTQYF. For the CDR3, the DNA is TGTGCCAGCAGCTTAGAACTTAGCGGGGTGGGGACAGATACGCAGTATTTT.

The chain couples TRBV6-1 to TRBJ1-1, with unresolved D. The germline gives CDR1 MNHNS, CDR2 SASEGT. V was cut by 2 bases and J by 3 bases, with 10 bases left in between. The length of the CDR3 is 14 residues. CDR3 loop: CASSELVRDTEAFF. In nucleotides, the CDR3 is TGTGCCAGCAGTGAACTGGTTCGAGACACTGAAGCTTTCTTT.

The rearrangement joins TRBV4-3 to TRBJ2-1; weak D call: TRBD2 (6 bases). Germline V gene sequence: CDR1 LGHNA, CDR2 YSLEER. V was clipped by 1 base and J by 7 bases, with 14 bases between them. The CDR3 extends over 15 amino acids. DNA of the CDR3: TGCGCCAGCAGCCAAGTAGCGGAACCTTTTAATGAGCAGTTCTTC. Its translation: CASSQVAEPFNEQFF.

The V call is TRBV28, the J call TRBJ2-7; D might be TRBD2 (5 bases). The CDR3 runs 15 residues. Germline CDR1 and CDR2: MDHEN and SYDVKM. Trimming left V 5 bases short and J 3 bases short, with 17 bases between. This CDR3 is CASSPPGQDYYEQYV. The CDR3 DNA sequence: TGTGCCAGCAGTCCACCGGGCCAAGACTACTACGAGCAGTACGTC.

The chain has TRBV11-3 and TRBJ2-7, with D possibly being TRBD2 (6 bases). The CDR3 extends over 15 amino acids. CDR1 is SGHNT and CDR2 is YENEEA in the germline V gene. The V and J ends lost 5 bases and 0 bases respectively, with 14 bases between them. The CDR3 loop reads CASSLGRDDSYEQYF. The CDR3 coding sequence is TGTGCCAGCAGCCTCGGGCGGGACGACTCCTACGAGCAGTACTTC.

CDR3 protein: CASSERRGLTGELFF. The CDR3 DNA reads TGTGCCAGCAGCGAGCGCAGGGGGCTGACCGGGGAGCTGTTTTTT. The V call is TRBV9, the J call TRBJ2-2; 8 bases fit TRBD1. The CDR3 is 15 amino acids. From germline, CDR1 is SGDLS and CDR2 YYNGEE. V lost 3 bases and J lost 5; bases outside the gene matches: 6. Drawing the rest from reference TRBV9 and TRBJ2-2, the complete variable domain is DSGVTQTPKHLITATGQRVTLRCSPRSGDLSVYWYQQSLDQGLQFLIQYYNGEERAKGNILERFSAQQFPDLHSELNLSSLELGDSALYFCASSERRGLTGELFFGEGSRLTVL.

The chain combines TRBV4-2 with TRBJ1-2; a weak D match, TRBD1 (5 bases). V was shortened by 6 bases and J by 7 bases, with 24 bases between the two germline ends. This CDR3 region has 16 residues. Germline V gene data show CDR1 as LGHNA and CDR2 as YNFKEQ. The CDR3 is CASRGESLLLDSGYTF. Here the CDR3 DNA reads TGTGCCAGCAGAGGGGAGTCCCTCCTATTAGATAGTGGCTACACCTTC.

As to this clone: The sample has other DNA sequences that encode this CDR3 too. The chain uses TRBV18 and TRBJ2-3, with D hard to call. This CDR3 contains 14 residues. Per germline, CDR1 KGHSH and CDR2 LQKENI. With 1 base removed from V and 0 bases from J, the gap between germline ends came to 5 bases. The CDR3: CASSPLGSTDTQYF. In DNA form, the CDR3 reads TGTGCCAGCTCACCACTGGGAAGCACAGATACGCAGTATTTT.

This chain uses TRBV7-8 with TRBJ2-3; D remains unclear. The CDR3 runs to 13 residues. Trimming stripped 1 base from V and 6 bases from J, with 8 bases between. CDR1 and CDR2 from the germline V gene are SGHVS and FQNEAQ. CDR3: CASSLDFGDTQYF. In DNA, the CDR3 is TGTGCCAGCAGCTTAGATTTTGGGGATACGCAGTATTTT.

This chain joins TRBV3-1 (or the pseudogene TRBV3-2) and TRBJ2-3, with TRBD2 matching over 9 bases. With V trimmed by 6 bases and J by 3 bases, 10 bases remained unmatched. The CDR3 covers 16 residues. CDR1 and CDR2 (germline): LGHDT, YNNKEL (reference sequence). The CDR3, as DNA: TGTGCCAGCAGTCCCATGGCGGGGGGGCCAACAGATACGCAGTATTTT. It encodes CASSPMAGGPTDTQYF.

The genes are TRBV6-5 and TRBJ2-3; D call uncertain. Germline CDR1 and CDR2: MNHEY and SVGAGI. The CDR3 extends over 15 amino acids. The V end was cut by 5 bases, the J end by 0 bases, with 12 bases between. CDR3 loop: CASSPGRTSTDTQYF. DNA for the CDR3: TGTGCCAGCAGTCCTGGGCGAACTAGCACAGATACGCAGTATTTT.

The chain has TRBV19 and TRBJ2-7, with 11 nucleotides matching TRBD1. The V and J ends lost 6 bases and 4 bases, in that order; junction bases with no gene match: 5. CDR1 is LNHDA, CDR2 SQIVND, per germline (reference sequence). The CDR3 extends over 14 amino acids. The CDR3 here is CASSGQGAGYEQYF. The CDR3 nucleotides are TGTGCCAGTAGCGGACAGGGGGCCGGGTACGAGCAGTACTTC. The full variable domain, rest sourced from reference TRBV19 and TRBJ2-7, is DGGITQSPKYLFRKEGQNVTLSCEQNLNHDAMYWYRQDPGQGLRLIYYSQIVNDFQKGDIAEGYSVSREKKESFPLTVTSAQKNPTAFYLCASSGQGAGYEQYFGPGTRLTVT.

The CDR3 is CASSLAGGTDTQYF. The CDR3 nucleotides are TGTGCCAGCAGCTTGGCGGGAGGAACAGATACGCAGTATTTT. The chain joins TRBV5-4 to TRBJ2-3, with 7 bases aligning to TRBD2. CDR1 is SGHNT and CDR2 is YYREEE in the germline V gene (reference sequence). This CDR3 is 14 amino acids long. V shed 0 bases and J 3 bases; nucleotides not matched to a gene: 1.

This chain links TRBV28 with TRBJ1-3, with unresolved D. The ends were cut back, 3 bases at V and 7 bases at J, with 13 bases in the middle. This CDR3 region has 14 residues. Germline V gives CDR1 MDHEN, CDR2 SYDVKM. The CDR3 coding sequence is TGTGCCAGCAGTTTCCGATCTACTCGGAACACCATATATTTT. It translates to CASSFRSTRNTIYF.

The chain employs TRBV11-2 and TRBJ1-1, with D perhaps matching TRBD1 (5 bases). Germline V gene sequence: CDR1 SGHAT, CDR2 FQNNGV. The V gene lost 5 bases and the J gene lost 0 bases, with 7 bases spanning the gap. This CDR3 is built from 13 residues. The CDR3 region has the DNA TGTGCCAGCAGCGGACAAATGAACACTGAAGCTTTCTTT. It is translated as CASSGQMNTEAFF.

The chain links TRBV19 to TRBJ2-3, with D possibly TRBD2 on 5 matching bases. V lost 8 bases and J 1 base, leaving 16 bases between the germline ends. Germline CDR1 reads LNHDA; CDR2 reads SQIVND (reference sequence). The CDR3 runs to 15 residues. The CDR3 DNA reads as TGTGCCAGTGCCTACGGGCTAGCTGGCACAGATACGCAGTATTTT. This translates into CASAYGLAGTDTQYF.

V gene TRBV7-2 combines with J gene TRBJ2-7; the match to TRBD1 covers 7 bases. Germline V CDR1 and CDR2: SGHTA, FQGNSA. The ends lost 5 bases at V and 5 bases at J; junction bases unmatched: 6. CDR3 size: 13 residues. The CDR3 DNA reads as TGTGCCAGCAGCGGCGACAGGGCCAACGAGCAGTACTTC. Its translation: CASSGDRANEQYF.

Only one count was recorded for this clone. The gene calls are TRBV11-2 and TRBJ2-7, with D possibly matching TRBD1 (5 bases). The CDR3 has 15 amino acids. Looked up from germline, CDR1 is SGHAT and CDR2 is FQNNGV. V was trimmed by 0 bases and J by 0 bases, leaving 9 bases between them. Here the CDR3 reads CASSLERGPSYEQYF. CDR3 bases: TGTGCCAGCAGCTTAGAAAGGGGTCCCTCCTACGAGCAGTACTTC.